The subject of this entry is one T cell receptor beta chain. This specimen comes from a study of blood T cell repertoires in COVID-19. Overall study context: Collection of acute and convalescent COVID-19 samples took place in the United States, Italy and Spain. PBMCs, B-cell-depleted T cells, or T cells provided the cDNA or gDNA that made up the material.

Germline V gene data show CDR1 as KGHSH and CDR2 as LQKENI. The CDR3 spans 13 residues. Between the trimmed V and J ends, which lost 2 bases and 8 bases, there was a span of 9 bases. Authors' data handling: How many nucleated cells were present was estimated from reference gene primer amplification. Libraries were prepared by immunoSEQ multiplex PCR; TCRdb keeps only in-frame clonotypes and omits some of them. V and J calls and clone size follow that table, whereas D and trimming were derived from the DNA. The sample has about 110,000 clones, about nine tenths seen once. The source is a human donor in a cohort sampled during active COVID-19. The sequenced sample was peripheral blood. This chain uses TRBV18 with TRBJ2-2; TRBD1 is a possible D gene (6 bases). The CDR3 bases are TGTGCCAGCTCACCAACAGGGTCAGGGGAGCTGTTTTTT. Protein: CASSPTGSGELFF.